Below are 5 T cell receptor beta chains sequenced from a single sample in a study of metastatic and nonmetastatic thyroid tumors. Each patient came to thyroid surgery without any prior treatment (of any kind). TCRdb re-processed the PCR reads through MiXCR. The sample has tens of thousands of clones, roughly a fifth seen once. Sequenced input: blood. Receptors originate from a female donor with papillary thyroid cancer or a benign thyroid nodule (not recorded which). Some clones in this sample may be carry-over from other donors' samples.

Notes on this clone: A much bigger clone sits one base away, suggesting this may be a read error. V gene TRBV9 combines with J gene TRBJ2-1; 7 bases are a match to TRBD2. The end of the DNA aligns better with TRBJ2-5, so the J call may be wrong. Germline V CDR1 and CDR2: SGDLS, YYNGEE. The CDR3 is made up of 15 amino acids. The CDR3 bases are TGTGCCAGCAGCCTCGGACTAGACCGACTGGAGACCCAGTACTTC. This encodes CASSLGLDRLETQYF.

By proportion, this clone is large (0.1 to 1%). The rearrangement joins TRBV20-1 to TRBJ2-4; TRBD2 matches at 10 bases. CDR3 length: 18 residues. Germline V CDR1 and CDR2: DFQATT, SNEGSKA (reference sequence). Trimming cost V 5 bases and J 0 bases; bases outside gene matches: 13. The CDR3: CSAGRLRTSGLAKNIQYF. DNA of the CDR3: TGCAGTGCTGGAAGACTCCGGACTAGCGGATTAGCCAAAAACATTCAGTACTTC.

By proportion, this clone is medium-sized (0.01 to 0.1%). The V call is TRBV6-2 or TRBV6-3, the J call TRBJ2-2; TRBD2 might be the D (6 bases). Trimming left V 2 bases short and J 6 bases short, with 7 bases between. The germline V gene has CDR1 MNHEY and CDR2 SVGEGT. The CDR3 has 13 residues. In DNA form, the CDR3 reads TGTGCCAGCAGTTACGGAGGGGCCGGGGAGCTGTTTTTT. This sequence encodes CASSYGGAGELFF.

The count of this clone is one. The chain has TRBV20-1 and TRBJ2-7; 11 bases map to TRBD2. V lost 3 bases and J lost 4; bases outside the gene matches: 14. Germline CDR1 DFQATT, CDR2 SNEGSKA (reference sequence). The CDR3 is made up of 17 amino acids. For the CDR3, the DNA is TGCAGTGCTAGGGGGACGACAGGGGGACTAGCGGAATACGAGCAGTACTTC. Protein: CSARGTTGGLAEYEQYF.

Comments on this clone: Given a much more abundant clone one base away, this may be a read error. The V gene is TRBV2, the J gene TRBJ2-1, with D perhaps TRBD1 (6 bases). The CDR3 loop spans 16 amino acids. Per germline, CDR1 SNHLY and CDR2 FYNNEI. The CDR3 DNA reads as TGTGCCAGCAGTCAACGACAGGTCGCATTATACAATGAGCAGCTCTTC. Translation gives CASSQRQVALYNEQLF.